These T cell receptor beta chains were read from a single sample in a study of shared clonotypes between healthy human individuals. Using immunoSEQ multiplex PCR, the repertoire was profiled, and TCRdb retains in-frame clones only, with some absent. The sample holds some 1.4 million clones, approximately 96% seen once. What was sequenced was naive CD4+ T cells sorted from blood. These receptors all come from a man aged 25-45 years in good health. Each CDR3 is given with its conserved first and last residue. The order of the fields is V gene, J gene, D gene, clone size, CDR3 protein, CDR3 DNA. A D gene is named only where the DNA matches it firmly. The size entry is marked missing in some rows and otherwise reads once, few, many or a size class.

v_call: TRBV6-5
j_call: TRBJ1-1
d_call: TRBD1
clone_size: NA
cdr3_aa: CASSSGQGVGTEAFF
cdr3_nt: TGTGCCAGCAGTTCGGGACAGGGGGTGGGCACTGAAGCTTTCTTT

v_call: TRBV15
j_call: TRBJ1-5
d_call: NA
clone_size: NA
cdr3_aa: CATSRNPTVSNQPQHF
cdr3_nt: TGTGCCACCAGCAGGAACCCGACAGTTAGCAATCAGCCCCAGCATTTT

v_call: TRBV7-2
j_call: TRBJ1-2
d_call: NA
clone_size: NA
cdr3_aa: CASSPIGYGYTF
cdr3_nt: TGTGCCAGCAGCCCCATTGGCTATGGCTACACCTTC

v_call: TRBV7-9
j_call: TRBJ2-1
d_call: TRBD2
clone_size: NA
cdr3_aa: CASSRQTTSGSHEQFF
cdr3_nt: TGTGCCAGCAGCCGTCAGACGACTAGCGGGAGCCATGAGCAGTTCTTC

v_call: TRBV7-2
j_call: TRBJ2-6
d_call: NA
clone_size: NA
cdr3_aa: CASSLGGSGANVLTF
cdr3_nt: TGTGCCAGCAGCTTAGGGGGCTCCGGGGCCAACGTCCTGACTTTC

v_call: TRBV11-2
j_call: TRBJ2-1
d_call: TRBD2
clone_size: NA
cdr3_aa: CASRFLSGRKLNEQFF
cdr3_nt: TGTGCCAGCAGATTCCTTAGCGGGAGAAAGTTGAATGAGCAGTTCTTC

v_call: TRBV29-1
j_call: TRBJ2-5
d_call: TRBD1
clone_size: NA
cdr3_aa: CSVRTPGQRQETQYF
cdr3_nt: TGCAGCGTTAGAACTCCGGGACAGCGGCAAGAGACCCAGTACTTC

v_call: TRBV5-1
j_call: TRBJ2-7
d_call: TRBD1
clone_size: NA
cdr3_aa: CASSPDRGFYEQYF
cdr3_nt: TGCGCCAGCAGCCCCGACAGGGGTTTTTACGAGCAGTACTTC

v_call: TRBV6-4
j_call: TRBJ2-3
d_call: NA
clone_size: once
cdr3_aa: CASSPIVSSSTDTQYF
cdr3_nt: TGTGCCAGCAGCCCAATCGTTTCCTCTAGCACAGATACGCAGTATTTT

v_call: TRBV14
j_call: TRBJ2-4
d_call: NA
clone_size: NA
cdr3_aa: CASSQAPGENIQYF
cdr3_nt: TGTGCCAGCAGCCAAGCTCCTGGCGAAAACATTCAGTACTTC

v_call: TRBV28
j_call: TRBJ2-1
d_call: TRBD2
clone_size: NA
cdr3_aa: CASSLTGLAGGEQFF
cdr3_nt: TGTGCCAGCAGTTTAACGGGACTAGCGGGAGGAGAGCAGTTCTTC

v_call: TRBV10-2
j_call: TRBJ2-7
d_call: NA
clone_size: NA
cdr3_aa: CASSQGYKDEQYF
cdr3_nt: TGCGCCAGCAGTCAAGGGTATAAGGACGAGCAGTACTTC

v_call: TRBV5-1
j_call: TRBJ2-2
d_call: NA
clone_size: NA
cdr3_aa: CASSWGQGWTGELFF
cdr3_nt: TGCGCCAGCAGCTGGGGACAAGGGTGGACCGGGGAGCTGTTTTTT

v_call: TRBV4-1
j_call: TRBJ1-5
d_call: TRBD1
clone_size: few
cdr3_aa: CASSLTGLSNQPQHF
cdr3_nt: TGCGCCAGCAGCCTGACAGGGCTTAGCAATCAGCCCCAGCATTTT

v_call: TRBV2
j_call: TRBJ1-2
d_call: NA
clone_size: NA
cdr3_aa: CASGVGYGYTF
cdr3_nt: TGTGCCAGCGGGGTGGGTTATGGCTATACCTTC

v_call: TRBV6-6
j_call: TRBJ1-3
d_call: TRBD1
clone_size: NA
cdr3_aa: CASSNRGSGNTIYF
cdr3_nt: TGTGCCAGCAGTAACAGGGGATCTGGAAACACCATATATTTT

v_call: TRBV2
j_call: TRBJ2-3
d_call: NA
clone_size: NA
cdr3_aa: CASSNSSLPQGTQYF
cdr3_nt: TGTGCCAGCAGTAATAGTTCCCTACCACAGGGCACGCAGTATTTT

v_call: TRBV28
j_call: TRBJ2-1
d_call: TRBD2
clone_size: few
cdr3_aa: CASKGVGLANNEQFF
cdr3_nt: TGTGCCAGCAAGGGAGTGGGACTAGCCAACAATGAGCAGTTCTTC

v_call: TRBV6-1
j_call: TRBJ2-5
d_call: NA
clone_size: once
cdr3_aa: CASSVEGGMGLETQYF
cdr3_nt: TGTGCCAGCAGTGTAGAGGGCGGGATGGGGTTGGAGACCCAGTACTTC

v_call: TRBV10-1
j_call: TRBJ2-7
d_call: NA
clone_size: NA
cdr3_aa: CASSDIKGLTHEQYF
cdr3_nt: TGCGCCAGCAGTGATATCAAAGGACTAACCCACGAGCAGTACTTC

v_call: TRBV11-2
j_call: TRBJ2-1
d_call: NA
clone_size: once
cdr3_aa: CASSLDLTPPGWNEQFF
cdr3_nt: TGTGCCAGCAGCTTAGATTTAACACCGCCGGGTTGGAATGAGCAGTTCTTC

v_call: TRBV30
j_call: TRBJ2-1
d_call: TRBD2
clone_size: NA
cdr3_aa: CAWRGVAGDQYNEQFF
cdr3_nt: TGTGCCTGGAGGGGGGTAGCGGGAGACCAGTACAATGAGCAGTTCTTC

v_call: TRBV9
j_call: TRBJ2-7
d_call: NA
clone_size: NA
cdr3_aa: CASSVGGGTYEQYF
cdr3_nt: TGTGCCAGCAGCGTAGGAGGGGGAACCTACGAGCAGTACTTC

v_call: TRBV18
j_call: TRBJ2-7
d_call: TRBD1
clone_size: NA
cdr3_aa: CASSPGTGGSYEQYF
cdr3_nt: TGTGCCAGCTCACCAGGGACAGGGGGTTCCTACGAGCAGTACTTC

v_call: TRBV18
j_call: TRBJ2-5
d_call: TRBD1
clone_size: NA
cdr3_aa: CASSPRDRGSGYGQETQYF
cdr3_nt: TGTGCCAGCTCACCGCGTGACAGGGGGAGCGGTTATGGACAAGAGACCCAGTACTTC

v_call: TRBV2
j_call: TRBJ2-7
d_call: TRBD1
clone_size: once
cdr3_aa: CASKDRGYEQYF
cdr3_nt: TGTGCCAGCAAGGACAGGGGTTACGAGCAGTACTTC

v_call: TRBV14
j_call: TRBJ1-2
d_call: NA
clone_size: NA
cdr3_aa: CASSQDWRQDHYGYTF
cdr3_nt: TGTGCCAGCAGCCAAGATTGGAGACAGGACCACTATGGCTACACCTTC

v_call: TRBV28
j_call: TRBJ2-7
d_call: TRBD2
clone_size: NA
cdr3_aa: CASSLPRGANYEQYF
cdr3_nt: TGTGCCAGCAGTTTACCGCGGGGGGCCAACTACGAGCAGTACTTC

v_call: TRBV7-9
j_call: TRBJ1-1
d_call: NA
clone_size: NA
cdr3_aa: CASSFGYPGTEAFF
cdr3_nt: TGTGCCAGCAGCTTTGGGTACCCGGGCACTGAAGCTTTCTTT

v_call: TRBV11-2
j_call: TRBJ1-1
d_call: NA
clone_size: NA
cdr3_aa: CASSLDLRTEAFF
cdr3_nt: TGTGCCAGCAGCTTAGATCTTAGGACTGAAGCTTTCTTT

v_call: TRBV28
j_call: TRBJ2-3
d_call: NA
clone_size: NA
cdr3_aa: CASPAGSSSTDTQYF
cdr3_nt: TGTGCCAGTCCCGCCGGCAGTTCTAGCACAGATACGCAGTATTTT

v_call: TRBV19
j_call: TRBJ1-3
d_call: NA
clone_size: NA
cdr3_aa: CASTIKASGNTIYF
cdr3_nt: TGTGCCAGTACAATAAAGGCTTCTGGAAACACCATATATTTT

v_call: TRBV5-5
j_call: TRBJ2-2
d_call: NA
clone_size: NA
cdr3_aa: CASSHGTSNTGELFF
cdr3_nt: TGTGCCAGCAGCCACGGGACGTCGAACACCGGGGAGCTGTTTTTT

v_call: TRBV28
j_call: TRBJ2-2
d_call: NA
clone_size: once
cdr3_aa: CASSFSAGRIGELFF
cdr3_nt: TGTGCCAGCAGTTTCTCGGCAGGGAGGATCGGGGAGCTGTTTTTT

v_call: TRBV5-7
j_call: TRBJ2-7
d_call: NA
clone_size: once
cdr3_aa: CASSQELHLSYEQYF
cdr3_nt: TGTGCCAGCAGTCAAGAACTCCACCTTTCCTACGAGCAGTACTTC

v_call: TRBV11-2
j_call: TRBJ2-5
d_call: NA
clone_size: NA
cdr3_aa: CASSLRRRVLSPGETQYF
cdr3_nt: TGTGCCAGCAGCTTACGCAGGAGGGTGTTGAGCCCCGGAGAGACCCAGTACTTC

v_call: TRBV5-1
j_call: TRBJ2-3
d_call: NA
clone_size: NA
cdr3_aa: CASSLGRDTDTQYF
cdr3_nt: TGCGCCAGCAGCTTGGGTCGAGACACAGATACGCAGTATTTT

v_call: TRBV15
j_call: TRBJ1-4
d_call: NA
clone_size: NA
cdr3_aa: CATRSAPGSEKLFF
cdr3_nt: TGTGCCACCAGGAGCGCTCCAGGATCGGAAAAACTGTTTTTT

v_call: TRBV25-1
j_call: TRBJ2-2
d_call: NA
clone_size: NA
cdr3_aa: CASRREHGELFF
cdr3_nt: TGTGCCAGCAGACGGGAACACGGGGAGCTGTTTTTT

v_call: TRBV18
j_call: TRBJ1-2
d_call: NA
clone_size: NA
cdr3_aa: CASSPLGGYNYGYTF
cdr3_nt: TGTGCCAGCTCACCACTGGGCGGATATAACTATGGCTACACCTTC

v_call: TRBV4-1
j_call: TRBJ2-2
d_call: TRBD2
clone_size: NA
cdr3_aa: CASSRLAGTGELFF
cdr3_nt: TGCGCCAGCAGCCGACTAGCGGGCACCGGGGAGCTGTTTTTT

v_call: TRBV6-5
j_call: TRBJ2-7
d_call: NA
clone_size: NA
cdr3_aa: CASSYSGISYEQYF
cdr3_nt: TGTGCCAGCAGTTACTCGGGGATATCCTACGAGCAGTACTTC

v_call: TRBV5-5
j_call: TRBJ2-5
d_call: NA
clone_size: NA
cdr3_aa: CASSPRWEQYF
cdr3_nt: TGTGCCAGCAGCCCAAGGTGGGAGCAGTACTTC

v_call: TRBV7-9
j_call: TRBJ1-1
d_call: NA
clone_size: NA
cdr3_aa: CASSFRQMNTEAFF
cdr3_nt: TGTGCCAGCAGCTTCCGACAGATGAACACTGAAGCTTTCTTT

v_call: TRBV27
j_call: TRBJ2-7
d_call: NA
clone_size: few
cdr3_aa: CASSLSRESSYEQYF
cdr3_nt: TGTGCCAGCAGTTTATCGAGGGAGAGCTCCTACGAGCAGTACTTC

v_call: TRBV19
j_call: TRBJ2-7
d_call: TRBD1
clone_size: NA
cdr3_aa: CASSTLPGQYEQYF
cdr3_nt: TGTGCCAGTAGTACATTACCGGGACAGTACGAGCAGTACTTC

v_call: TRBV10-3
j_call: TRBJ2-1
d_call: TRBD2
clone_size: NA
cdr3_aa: CAISRTSGHNEQFF
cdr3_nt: TGTGCCATCAGCAGGACTAGCGGTCACAATGAGCAGTTCTTC